This T cell receptor beta chain was retrieved from a study of OX40 agonist ivuxolimab in advanced cancers. Study-level information: The study gave patients intravenous ivuxolimab at 0.01 to 10 mg/kg every 2 weeks.

Blood was sampled at baseline, cycle 4 day 1, and cycle 7 day 1. Concerning this clone itself: Its target is not known.

The CDR3 length is 14 residues. Losses at the gene ends were 4 bases for V and 3 bases for J; bases not matched to a gene: 4. Germline CDR1 and CDR2: MDHEN and SYDVKM. Points from the study as a whole: In CD8+ T cells, expanded clones were on average more numerous than in CD4+.

Using immunoSEQ multiplex PCR, the repertoire was profiled, and TCRdb retains in-frame clones only, with some absent. The sample lists 94,000 or so clones, 84% occurring once. This TCR derives from an adult with an advanced solid tumor such as melanoma, head and neck, liver or kidney cancer. The chain combines TRBV28 with TRBJ2-7; 9 bases align to TRBD1. The starting material was CD4+ or CD8+ T cells sorted from blood, obtained in a trial of the OX40 agonist ivuxolimab. The CDR3 nucleotides are TGTGCCAGCAGTTCTGGACAGGGGTACTACGAGCAGTACTTC. Translation: CASSSGQGYYEQYF.